These T cell receptor beta chains were read from a single sample in a study of blood T cell repertoires in COVID-19. Profiled with immunoSEQ multiplex PCR; TCRdb holds only in-frame clones, not every one. The sample comprises about 46,000 clones, about 89% of which are singletons, and more than 15% rests with the top ten. Sequencing was done on a sample of peripheral blood. Receptors originate from a human donor in a cohort sampled during active COVID-19. CDR3s include the opening cysteine and the closing phenylalanine or tryptophan. The order of the fields is D gene, CDR3 length, J gene, clone size, V gene, CDR3 protein, CDR3 DNA. D genes are given only for firm matches. Part of the rows lack a size; the others show once, few, many or a class for expanded clones.

D: TRBD2; length: 15; J: TRBJ2-1; size: NA; V: TRBV28; CDR3: CASSFRAGGYNEQFF; DNA: TGTGCCAGCAGTTTCCGCGCGGGAGGGTATAATGAGCAGTTCTTC
D: NA; length: 15; J: TRBJ1-2; size: NA; V: TRBV30; CDR3: CAWSAVSPLNYGYTF; DNA: TGTGCCTGGAGTGCGGTCTCCCCGTTAAACTATGGCTACACCTTC
D: TRBD1; length: 15; J: TRBJ2-7; size: NA; V: TRBV15; CDR3: CATSSPNRGLYEQYF; DNA: TGTGCCACCAGCTCCCCGAACAGGGGGCTTTACGAGCAGTACTTC
D: TRBD2; length: 16; J: TRBJ2-7; size: NA; V: TRBV2; CDR3: CASSIAVGRSSYEQYF; DNA: TGTGCCAGCAGCATAGCGGTCGGGAGGAGCTCCTACGAGCAGTACTTC
D: TRBD2; length: 13; J: TRBJ2-1; size: NA; V: TRBV5-1; CDR3: CASSLVPAGEQFF; DNA: TGCGCCAGCAGCTTGGTGCCAGCGGGGGAGCAGTTCTTC
D: NA; length: 14; J: TRBJ2-7; size: few; V: TRBV6-5; CDR3: CASSLRRVGDEQYF; DNA: TGTGCCAGCAGCCTAAGACGGGTTGGCGACGAGCAGTACTTC
D: NA; length: 13; J: TRBJ2-5; size: NA; V: TRBV3-1/TRBV3-2; CDR3: CASSHYPGETQYF; DNA: TGTGCCAGCAGCCATTACCCCGGGGAGACCCAGTACTTC
D: NA; length: 13; J: TRBJ1-4; size: NA; V: TRBV11-2; CDR3: CASSHLLNEKLFF; DNA: TGTGCCAGCAGCCACTTACTCAATGAAAAACTGTTTTTT
D: NA; length: 16; J: TRBJ1-1; size: NA; V: TRBV19; CDR3: CASSIAGRSGSTEAFF; DNA: TGTGCCAGTAGTATCGCCGGCCGTTCGGGAAGTACTGAAGCTTTCTTT
D: NA; length: 14; J: TRBJ1-5; size: NA; V: TRBV6-1; CDR3: CASSEGADNQPQHF; DNA: TGTGCCAGCAGTGAGGGGGCTGACAATCAGCCCCAGCATTTT
D: TRBD2; length: 17; J: TRBJ2-5; size: NA; V: TRBV7-2; CDR3: CASSPGTSGGFSETQYF; DNA: TGTGCCAGCAGCCCCGGGACTAGCGGGGGGTTTTCGGAGACCCAGTACTTC